This T cell receptor (beta chain) was sequenced in a study of T cell responses to AZD1222 COVID-19 vaccine. This clone was seen only a few times. Profiling relied on immunoSEQ multiplex PCR, and the TCRdb table lists in-frame clones only, not all of them. The sample includes 150,000 to 200,000 clones, around nine tenths of them seen just once. Per the germline V gene, CDR1 is SGHKS and CDR2 is YYEKEE (reference sequence). J was trimmed by 4 bases and V by 0 bases; bases with no gene match: 4. The CDR3 length is 15 residues. The TCR sequence derives from an adult in good health. This material consisted of peripheral blood, taken on day 0 of AZD1222 vaccination. The chain joins TRBV5-5 to TRBJ1-5, with 7 bases lining up with TRBD1. DNA of the CDR3: TGTGCCAGCAGCTTGGACAGGGGATTGAATCAGCCCCAGCATTTT. Residues: CASSLDRGLNQPQHF.